Described below is a single TCR beta chain sequence and its context. Its specificity is not known. This sample is part of a study of T cell responses to AZD1222 COVID-19 vaccine. Assay used: immunoSEQ multiplex PCR; TCRdb lists only in-frame clones, some missing. This sample has approximately 100,000 clones, with 87% found just once. Study-wide findings and caveats: Baseline antibody screening turned up just a handful of seropositive AZD1222 recipients. Dominant at 160-218 and 743-854, vaccine-associated CD4 TCRs also spanned spike. Unmutated regions of variants are reportedly targeted by nearly half of spike-specific TCRs.

CDR3 size: 12 residues. Trimming took off 6 bases at V and 7 bases at J, with 12 bases between the two ends. CDR1 is MNHEY, CDR2 SVGAGI, per germline. The source was peripheral blood, collected on day 0 of AZD1222 vaccination. The chain carries TRBV6-5 and TRBJ2-5; D not certain. The source of this sequence is an adult in good health. For the CDR3, the DNA is TGTGCCAGCAGCCCCGCCCCCGGGACCCAGTACTTC. Protein product: CASSPAPGTQYF.